This T cell receptor (beta chain) appears in the sequencing data of a study of somatic mutations in cytotoxic T cells in rheumatoid arthritis. Study-level results: There was no significant difference in CD8+ T-cell clonality between rheumatoid arthritis patients and age-matched healthy controls.

Note on this clone: Its target is unknown.

The repertoire was sequenced with immunoSEQ multiplex PCR; TCRdb's copy has only in-frame clones and lacks some. Seen here are about 5,600 clones, about four fifths observed once, and the top ten hold roughly 4.8%. Sequencing was performed on CD8+ T cells sorted from blood. The receptor was derived from an adult with rheumatoid arthritis.

CDR3 DNA sequence: TGCGCCAGCATCCGACTAGCGGGGGGTTGGGGCGAGCAGTACTTC. This gives the protein CASIRLAGGWGEQYF. This sequence joins TRBV10-2 and TRBJ2-7, with TRBD2 matching 13 bases. CDR3 length: 15 amino acids. Trimming cost V 7 bases and J 6 bases; bases outside gene matches: 9. The germline CDR1 and CDR2 sequences are WSHSY and SAAADI.